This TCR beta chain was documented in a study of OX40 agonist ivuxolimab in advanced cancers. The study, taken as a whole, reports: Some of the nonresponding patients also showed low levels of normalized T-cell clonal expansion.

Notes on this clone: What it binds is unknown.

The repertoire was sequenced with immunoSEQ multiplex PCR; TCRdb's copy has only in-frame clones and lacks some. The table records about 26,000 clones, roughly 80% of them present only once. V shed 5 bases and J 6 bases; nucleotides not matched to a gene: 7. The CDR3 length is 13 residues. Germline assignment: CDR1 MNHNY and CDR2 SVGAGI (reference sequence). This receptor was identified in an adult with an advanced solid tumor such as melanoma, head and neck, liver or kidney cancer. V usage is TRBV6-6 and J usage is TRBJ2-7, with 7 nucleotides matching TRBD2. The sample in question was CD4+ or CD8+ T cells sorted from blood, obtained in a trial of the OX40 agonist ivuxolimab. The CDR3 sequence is CASSVQTSFEQYF. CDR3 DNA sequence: TGTGCCAGCAGTGTCCAGACTAGCTTCGAGCAGTACTTC.